This T cell receptor (beta chain) was captured in a study of shared clonotypes between healthy human individuals. Findings of the study overall: Some clonotypes were shared by all four sorted-subset donors, while others were not shared. The non-shared ones had lower generation probabilities than the shared ones.

Regarding this clone: Its antigen is undetermined.

Authors' methods: ImmunoSEQ output lacked quality scores and full-length reads, limiting matched filtering. Generated by immunoSEQ multiplex PCR, the TCRdb table keeps only in-frame clones and is missing some. The DNA gave D and trimming, while V, J and clone size come from that table. The sample holds around 2.1 million clones; approximately 94% are singletons and the top ten take 1.7%. Naive CD8 isolation took CD45RO-negative cells positively selected for CCR7 and excluded terminally differentiated effector memory CD45RA+ cells. Sequencing was carried out using naive CD8+ T cells from PBMCs. This clonotype was sampled from a man between 18 and 29 years old in good health. Some clones in this sample may be carry-over from other donors' samples.

The CDR3 protein is CAWSVDTGELFF. The DNA of the CDR3 is TGTGCCTGGAGTGTAGACACCGGGGAGCTGTTTTTT. The genes are TRBV30 and TRBJ2-2; no clear D gene. Germline values: CDR1 GTSNPN, CDR2 SVGIG (reference sequence). This CDR3 comprises 12 residues. Trimming removed 0 bases at V and 3 bases at J, with 2 bases between.